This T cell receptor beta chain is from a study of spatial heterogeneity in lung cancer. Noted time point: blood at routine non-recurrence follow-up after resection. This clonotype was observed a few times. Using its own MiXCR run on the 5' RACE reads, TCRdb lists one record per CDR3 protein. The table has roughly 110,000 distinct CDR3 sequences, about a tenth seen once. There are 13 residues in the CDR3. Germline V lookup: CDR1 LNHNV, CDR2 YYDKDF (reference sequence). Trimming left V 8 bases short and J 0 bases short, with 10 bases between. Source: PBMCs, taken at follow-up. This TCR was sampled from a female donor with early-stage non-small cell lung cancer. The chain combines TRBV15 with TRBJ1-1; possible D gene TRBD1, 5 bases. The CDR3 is CATSLGLNTEAFF. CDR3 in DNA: TGTGCCACCTCTCTGGGGCTGAACACTGAAGCTTTCTTT.